This entry features one TCR beta chain sequence. Its antigen is not yet known. No base-level quality is on record; no much larger clone is a single base apart. CDR1 and CDR2 were assigned from the germline V gene (reference sequence) as PRHDT and FYEKMQ. The CDR3 spans 12 residues, from the cysteine through the phenylalanine. Left in the record is the CDR3 DNA by itself, 36 bases read in frame from the first base. The V end gives up 4 bases and the J end 11 bases, leaving 3 bases in the junction not matched to a gene. The immunoSEQ Assay, a bias-controlled multiplex PCR, was used to amplify TCRbeta CDR3 regions from genomic DNA. The authors' analysis ran thus. Within the assay, amplification of reference gene primers was used to estimate how many nucleated cells each sample contained. To quantify the absolute abundance of each unique TCRbeta CDR3 rearrangement, sequence reads were collapsed and filtered. For each sample, productive Simpson clonality was calculated by taking the square root of Simpson's diversity index across productive rearrangements. TCRdb's version of the immuneACCESS table is confined to in-frame rearrangements and falls short of the full clone set. An unresolved V gene accounts for under half of the shortfall where checked; the remainder is of unknown origin. V, J and clone size derive from that table, while D and trimming were established from the DNA sequence. The sample table holds 340,000 or so clones, of which around 82% were seen once. Approximately 3.1% of the sample rests with the top ten.

The sample originates from a study of blood T cell repertoires in COVID-19 (dated by TCRdb to about 2020). About the full investigation: Collaborator samples came from the United States, Italy and Spain and covered acute and convalescent phases of COVID-19. A freely available public database, intended as a resource for researchers studying the immune response to SARS-CoV-2, is where the repertoires were released. The dataset comprised deeply sampled blood TCRbeta repertoires from subjects exposed to, actively infected with, or recovered from COVID-19. Samples came from the ongoing ImmuneRACE study (first 160 participants) plus 1,254 subjects from 6 global collaborators. Nearly every sample came with metadata listing a de-identified subject ID, COVID-19 status, age in years and sex. The prospective study material was composed of cDNA or gDNA derived from T cells, B-cell-depleted T cells, or PBMCs. Where available, HLA class I and class II types were obtained from metadata supplied by the sample provider rather than from assay-based typing.

On the study overall, not on this receptor specifically: Clinical and demographic metadata were provided uncurated, with the amount varying by source and participant.

Each collaborating institution followed its own protocols to collect whole blood in K2EDTA tubes. For TCRbeta analysis, collaborators shipped samples as frozen whole blood, isolated PBMCs, or DNA extracted from either of those sample types. Sequencing was done on a sample of peripheral blood. This chain joins TRBV13 to TRBJ2-1; 9 junctional bases match TRBD2. The clonotype was recovered from a man aged 25 to 40 with active or convalescent COVID-19. The nucleotides read TGTGCCAGCAGCTCGGGACTAGCCAAGCAGTTCTTC. Its protein product is CASSSGLAKQFF.